These 25 T cell receptor beta chains came from one sample sequenced in a study of cytomegalovirus exposure and HLA in healthy donors. Vbeta (60) and Jbeta (13) primers were used in the PCR. Method: immunoSEQ multiplex PCR; TCRdb's copy keeps in-frame clones and lacks some. Recorded for this sample: roughly 50,000 clones. The sequenced material came from PBMCs. All receptors come from a woman between 40 and 50 years old in good health and CMV-seronegative.

The genes are TRBV19 and TRBJ2-1, with 12 bases lining up with TRBD2. The germline CDR1 and CDR2 sequences are LNHDA and SQIVND (reference sequence). This CDR3 has 18 residues. V dropped 2 bases and J dropped 1; count of bases not matched to a gene: 6. CDR3 nucleotides: TGTGCCAGTAGTATACCCCGGACTAGCGGGAAGTCCTACAATGAGCAGTTCTTC. This gives the protein CASSIPRTSGKSYNEQFF.

The chain is built from TRBV6-6 and TRBJ1-2; the D gene is possibly TRBD1 (6 bases). V was shortened by 4 bases and J by 7 bases, with 19 bases between the two germline ends. The CDR3 has 15 amino acids. Germline loops: CDR1 MNHNY, CDR2 SVGAGI (reference sequence). CDR3 in amino acids: CASSSGGGDGGGYTF. CDR3 nucleotides: TGTGCCAGCAGTTCCGGAGGGGGGGATGGGGGTGGCTACACCTTC.

This chain uses TRBV19 with TRBJ1-4, with D possibly being TRBD1 (6 bases). The V end lost 10 bases, the J end lost 0 bases, and 24 bases lay between the germline ends. Germline V gene sequence: CDR1 LNHDA, CDR2 SQIVND (reference sequence). The CDR3 loop spans 18 amino acids. CDR3 nucleotide sequence: TGTGCCACCCAACAGGGATGGTCGGTGTCGGCAACTAATGAAAAACTGTTTTTT. Its protein is CATQQGWSVSATNEKLFF. Filled out from reference TRBV19 and TRBJ1-4, the complete variable domain reads DGGITQSPKYLFRKEGQNVTLSCEQNLNHDAMYWYRQDPGQGLRLIYYSQIVNDFQKGDIAEGYSVSREKKESFPLTVTSAQKNPTAFYLCATQQGWSVSATNEKLFFGSGTQLSVL.

The chain combines TRBV5-1 with TRBJ2-2; 7 nucleotides align to TRBD1. V was pared by 1 base and J by 5 bases, with 5 bases of the junction left unmatched. The CDR3 runs to 15 residues. Germline V gives CDR1 SGHRS, CDR2 YFSETQ. CDR3 nucleotides: TGCGCCAGCAGCTTGTATACAGGGGTTACCGGGGAGCTGTTTTTT. This gives the protein CASSLYTGVTGELFF.

The chain recombines TRBV6-1 with TRBJ1-1; D perhaps matches TRBD1 (6 bases). Germline V lookup: CDR1 MNHNS, CDR2 SASEGT. V was pared by 7 bases and J by 4 bases, with 13 bases between. This CDR3 has 13 residues. The CDR3 nucleotides are TGTGCCAGCAAATCAGGGGTGGCCACTGAAGCTTTCTTT. Its translation: CASKSGVATEAFF.

This rearrangement joins TRBV28 to TRBJ2-1; 8 bases align to TRBD1. CDR3 size: 16 residues. The junction had 10 bases not matched to a gene; V was cut back by 6 bases and J by 3 bases. CDR1 is MDHEN, CDR2 SYDVKM, per germline. Here the CDR3 reads CASRPGGLIVYNEQFF. Here the CDR3 DNA reads TGTGCCAGCAGACCAGGGGGCCTAATAGTCTACAATGAGCAGTTCTTC. The entire variable domain, with the rest obtained from reference TRBV28 and TRBJ2-1, is as follows: DVKVTQSSRYLVKRTGEKVFLECVQDMDHENMFWYRQDPGLGLRLIYFSYDVKMKEKGDIPEGYSVSREKKERFSLILESASTNQTSMYLCASRPGGLIVYNEQFFGPGTRLTVL.

In nucleotides, the CDR3 is TGTGCCAGCTCACCATTGGGGGGTGGCAATCAGCCCCAGCATTTT. Its protein product is CASSPLGGGNQPQHF. The chain recombines TRBV18 with TRBJ1-5, with a weak D call TRBD1 (5 bases). The CDR3 runs 15 residues. Looked up from germline, CDR1 is KGHSH and CDR2 is LQKENI. Trimming removed 2 bases from V and 2 bases from J, with 10 bases in between.

The rearrangement links TRBV2 to TRBJ2-2; 8 nucleotides line up with TRBD1. Germline V gene data show CDR1 as SNHLY and CDR2 as FYNNEI. V dropped 0 bases and J dropped 9; count of bases not matched to a gene: 6. This CDR3 has 15 amino acids. CDR3 bases: TGTGCCAGCAGTGAAGCGGCCAGGGGGCGCCGGGAGCTGTTTTTT. As protein: CASSEAARGRRELFF.

This chain joins TRBV5-1 and TRBJ2-2; no clear D. This CDR3 is 15 amino acids long. Germline V gene lookup returns CDR1 SGHRS and CDR2 YFSETQ. The V end lost 0 bases, the J end lost 6 bases, and 12 bases lay between the germline ends. CDR3 nucleotide sequence: TGCGCCAGCAGCTTGGCCGAGTTTCGGGCCGGGGAGCTGTTTTTT. The encoded protein is CASSLAEFRAGELFF. Supplemented by reference TRBV5-1 and TRBJ2-2, the full variable domain reads KAGVTQTPRYLIKTRGQQVTLSCSPISGHRSVSWYQQTPGQGLQFLFEYFSETQRNKGNFPGRFSGRQFSNSRSEMNVSTLELGDSALYLCASSLAEFRAGELFFGEGSRLTVL.

The V call is TRBV28, the J call TRBJ1-2; 7 bases map to TRBD1. CDR3 length: 14 residues. CDR1 and CDR2 from the germline V gene are MDHEN and SYDVKM. V trimming: 3 bases; J trimming: 3 bases; junction bases outside the gene matches: 4. CDR3 in DNA: TGTGCCAGCAGTTTGTCAACAGGGGACTATGGCTACACCTTC. Encoded protein: CASSLSTGDYGYTF.

This chain connects TRBV28 to TRBJ2-1; 9 bases agree with TRBD2. This CDR3 comprises 13 residues. Germline CDR1 MDHEN, CDR2 SYDVKM. Unmatched junction bases numbered 1, after V lost 6 bases and J lost 4 bases. As DNA, the CDR3 is TGTGCCAGCAGGAGCGGGGGGTACAATGAGCAGTTCTTC. Translated, it gives CASRSGGYNEQFF.

This sequence joins TRBV19 and TRBJ1-5; the D gene is possibly TRBD1 (6 bases). This CDR3 contains 14 residues. CDR1 and CDR2 (germline): LNHDA, SQIVND (reference sequence). V lost 10 bases and J 3 bases, leaving 16 bases between the germline ends. The CDR3, as DNA: TGTGCCACCGGGATCGGACAGAACAATCAGCCCCAGCATTTT. This encodes CATGIGQNNQPQHF.

The rearrangement joins TRBV7-6 to TRBJ2-3, with a possible D match to TRBD2 (6 bases). Per germline, CDR1 SGHVS and CDR2 FNYEAQ. This CDR3 is 14 amino acids long. V was cut by 0 bases and J by 3 bases, with 7 bases left in between. CDR3 bases: TGTGCCAGCAGCTTAGCGGGAGGAACAGATACGCAGTATTTT. Translated: CASSLAGGTDTQYF.

The chain couples TRBV28 to TRBJ2-7, with 13 bases lining up with TRBD2. The CDR3 loop spans 16 amino acids. V gave up 1 base and J gave up 3 bases; unmatched junction bases: 3. The germline CDR1 and CDR2 sequences are MDHEN and SYDVKM. The CDR3 DNA reads as TGTGCCAGCAGTTTATTTGGGACTAGCGGGAACTACGAGCAGTACTTC. It is translated as CASSLFGTSGNYEQYF.

The chain has TRBV19 and TRBJ1-5; weak D call: TRBD1 (5 bases). CDR1 and CDR2 from the germline V gene are LNHDA and SQIVND (reference sequence). Trimming removed 5 bases at V and 3 bases at J, with 17 bases between. The CDR3 has 16 residues. The DNA of the CDR3 is TGTGCCAGTAGTCCCCGTGGGTGGGGGGACAATCAGCCCCAGCATTTT. This encodes CASSPRGWGDNQPQHF.

The V and J genes are TRBV5-6 and TRBJ2-3, with TRBD2 matching over 15 bases. This CDR3 has 18 amino acids. Trimming took 2 bases from V and 4 from J; bases not matched to a gene: 8. Germline V CDR1 and CDR2: SGHDT, YYEEEE. The CDR3 DNA follows: TGTGCCAGCAGCTTTAGGACTAGCGGGGGGGCCGGCGCAGATACGCAGTATTTT. Protein sequence: CASSFRTSGGAGADTQYF.

This rearrangement joins TRBV5-6 to TRBJ2-2; 9 nucleotides agree with TRBD1. Trimming cost V 4 bases and J 3 bases; bases outside gene matches: 4. CDR1 is SGHDT and CDR2 is YYEEEE in the germline V gene. CDR3 length: 15 amino acids. The CDR3 protein is CASSPGTGYTGELFF. CDR3 DNA: TGTGCCAGCAGCCCCGGGACAGGGTACACCGGGGAGCTGTTTTTT.

The gene calls are TRBV4-3 and TRBJ1-2; D ambiguous. CDR3 length: 14 residues. V was clipped by 0 bases and J by 3 bases, with 8 bases between them. Germline V gene data show CDR1 as LGHNA and CDR2 as YSLEER. The CDR3 DNA is TGCGCCAGCAGCCAAGATACAAACGACTATGGCTACACCTTC. It yields the protein CASSQDTNDYGYTF.

As to this clone: A junction boundary mismatches the germline segment, possibly from a read error. This specimen includes other DNA sequences encoding the same CDR3. The CDR3 spells CASSLGGLNSPLHF. In DNA, the CDR3 is TGTGCCAGCAGCTTAGGCGGACTGAATTCACCCCTACACTTT. The chain has TRBV7-9 and TRBJ1-6; the D is unclear. CDR3 length: 14 residues. CDR1 is SEHNR and CDR2 is FQNEAQ in the germline V gene (reference sequence).

The CDR3 loop reads CASSLGMEGYEQYF. The CDR3 nucleotides are TGTGCCAGCTCACTAGGGATGGAGGGCTACGAGCAGTACTTC. The V gene is TRBV18, the J gene TRBJ2-7; possible D gene TRBD2, 6 bases. In germline, CDR1 is KGHSH, CDR2 LQKENI. V lost 4 bases and J lost 3, with 13 bases in between. The CDR3 is made up of 14 amino acids. Full variable domain (missing parts from reference TRBV18 and TRBJ2-7): NAGVMQNPRHLVRRRGQEARLRCSPMKGHSHVYWYRQLPEEGLKFMVYLQKENIIDESGMPKERFSAEFPKEGPSILRIQQVVRGDSAAYFCASSLGMEGYEQYFGPGTRLTVT.

This chain joins TRBV5-6 and TRBJ1-2; D not resolved. Trimming took 0 bases from V and 4 from J, leaving 10 bases between them. The CDR3 spans 14 residues. Germline loops: CDR1 SGHDT, CDR2 YYEEEE. In DNA form, the CDR3 reads TGTGCCAGCAGCTTGGCCCCAGGAACCTATGGCTACACCTTC. The encoded protein is CASSLAPGTYGYTF.

The chain carries TRBV2 and TRBJ1-1; TRBD1 matches 10 bases. The CDR3 sequence is 15 residues long. V was pared by 9 bases and J by 6 bases, with 13 bases of the junction left unmatched. Germline V gene data show CDR1 as SNHLY and CDR2 as FYNNEI. CDR3 in DNA: TGTGCCAGTATTCCCCTCGGGACAGGGGTATCTGAAGCTTTCTTT. This encodes CASIPLGTGVSEAFF.

The CDR3 is CASSPLTGGREKLFF. The CDR3 DNA reads TGTGCCAGCTCACCACTGACAGGGGGTCGTGAAAAACTGTTTTTT. The chain has TRBV18 and TRBJ1-4; 9 nucleotides align to TRBD1. The germline gives CDR1 KGHSH, CDR2 LQKENI. Trimming took 1 base from V and 7 from J; bases not matched to a gene: 4. The CDR3 is made up of 15 amino acids.

In DNA, the CDR3 is TGTGCCACCGCGGGACAGGAAATAGTGAACACTGAAGCTTTCTTT. Its protein is CATAGQEIVNTEAFF. The chain couples TRBV10-3 to TRBJ1-1, with 8 nucleotides matching TRBD1. Germline CDR1 is ENHRY and CDR2 is SYGVKD. This CDR3 spans 15 amino acids. V lost 10 bases, J lost 0 bases, and 10 bases stayed unmatched.

The chain couples TRBV30 to TRBJ1-6, with 11 bases lining up with TRBD1. V shed 1 base and J 9 bases; nucleotides not matched to a gene: 5. The CDR3 has 15 amino acids. CDR1 GTSNPN and CDR2 SVGIG come from the germline V gene (reference sequence). The CDR3 here is CAWSDPGTGGSPLHF. The CDR3 DNA follows: TGTGCCTGGAGTGATCCCGGGACAGGGGGTTCACCCCTCCACTTT.